The entry below describes one TCR beta chain. Its target is not known. This sample was taken from a study of T cell responses to AZD1222 COVID-19 vaccine. Profiled with immunoSEQ multiplex PCR; TCRdb holds only in-frame clones, not every one. The sample comprises some 120,000 clones, more than 85% of which are singletons, and approximately 12% rests with the top ten. Study results and limitations: Recipients of AZD1222 seropositive at baseline numbered only five or six. A mostly white British donor set with more females was recruited, and clonal diversity was possibly underestimated. The CD4 TCRs associated with vaccination extended across spike and predominated at 160-218 and 743-854.

With V trimmed by 0 bases and J by 11 bases, 7 bases remained unmatched. The CDR3 has 14 amino acids. CDR1 and CDR2 (germline): GTSNPN, SVGIG (reference sequence). Sample: peripheral blood, taken on day 0 of MenACWY control vaccination. The source of this sequence is an adult in good health. The V call is TRBV30, the J call TRBJ1-4, with 9 bases fitting TRBD1. CDR3 in DNA: TGTGCCTGGAGTGTCTTACAGGGGGCGTCGAAACTGTTTTTT. It specifies CAWSVLQGASKLFF.